This TCR beta chain originates from a study of Ad26.COV2.S vaccination and SARS-CoV-2 variants. As concerns this clone: The antigen remains unidentified.

Some clones are missing from TCRdb's copy, which holds only in-frame ones; the method was immunoSEQ multiplex PCR. The data contain around 400,000 clones, about nine tenths of them singletons. The sample's treatment: roughly 19 received Ad26.COV2.S at low or high dose, single or two shots; several received placebo; per-sample allocation not given. Sampling took place 63 days after the first vaccine or placebo injection. General study points: Spike-specific TCR breadth in vaccine recipients exceeded that seen in placebo recipients. A substantial breadth of spike-specific CD8+ and CD4+ T cell responses after vaccination has been reported.

J lost 2 bases, V lost 7 bases, and 6 bases had no gene match. This CDR3 contains 14 residues. Germline CDR1 GTSNPN, CDR2 SVGIG (reference sequence). The rearrangement links TRBV30 to TRBJ2-1, with 9 bases that match TRBD2. This specimen was peripheral blood, taken in a trial of Ad26.COV2.S vaccine versus placebo. This clonotype was obtained from a person between 18 and 65 years old who received the Ad26.COV2.S COVID-19 vaccine or a placebo. The CDR3 DNA is TGTGCCTCCTCCAGCGGGAGGACCTACAATGAGCAGTTCTTC. This sequence encodes CASSSGRTYNEQFF. The full variable domain, its missing parts supplied by reference TRBV30 and TRBJ2-1, is SQTIHQWPATLVQPVGSPLSLECTVEGTSNPNLYWYRQAAGRGLQLLFYSVGIGQISSEVPQNLSASRPQDRQFILSSKKLLLSDSGFYLCASSSGRTYNEQFFGPGTRLTVL.